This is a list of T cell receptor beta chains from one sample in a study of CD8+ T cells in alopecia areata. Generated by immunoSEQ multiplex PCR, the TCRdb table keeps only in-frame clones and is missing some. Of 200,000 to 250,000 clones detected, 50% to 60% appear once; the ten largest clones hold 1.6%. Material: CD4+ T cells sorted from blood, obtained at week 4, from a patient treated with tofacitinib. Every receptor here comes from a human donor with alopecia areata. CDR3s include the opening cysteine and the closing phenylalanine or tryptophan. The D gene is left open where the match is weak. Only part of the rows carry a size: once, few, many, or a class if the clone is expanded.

CDR3: CASSKGTDFQETQYF
DNA: TGCGCCAGCAGTAAAGGAACAGACTTCCAAGAGACCCAGTACTTC
D: NA
V: TRBV4-3
J: TRBJ2-5
size: NA

CDR3: CSVQKNTEAFF
DNA: TGCAGCGTCCAAAAGAACACTGAAGCTTTCTTT
D: NA
V: TRBV29-1
J: TRBJ1-1
size: NA

CDR3: CASSAVSGGVFF
DNA: TGTGCCAGCAGCGCGGTTAGCGGGGGGGTGTTCTTC
D: TRBD2
V: TRBV9
J: TRBJ2-1
size: once

CDR3: CASSPSAGGPWDEQFF
DNA: TGTGCCAGTAGTCCCTCAGCGGGGGGTCCTTGGGATGAGCAGTTCTTC
D: TRBD2
V: TRBV19
J: TRBJ2-1
size: NA

CDR3: CASSLGKSQETQYF
DNA: TGCGCCAGCAGCTTGGGAAAGTCCCAAGAGACCCAGTACTTC
D: NA
V: TRBV5-1
J: TRBJ2-5
size: NA

CDR3: CASSATGYNEQFF
DNA: TGTGCCAGCAGCGCGACAGGGTACAATGAGCAGTTCTTC
D: TRBD1
V: TRBV9
J: TRBJ2-1
size: NA

CDR3: CASSTQSGEAGELFF
DNA: TGTGCCAGCAGCACCCAGAGCGGGGAGGCCGGGGAGCTGTTTTTT
D: TRBD2
V: TRBV11-2
J: TRBJ2-2
size: NA

CDR3: CASSLRQAGELFF
DNA: TGTGCCAGCAGCTTACGACAGGCCGGGGAGCTGTTTTTT
D: NA
V: TRBV7-9
J: TRBJ2-2
size: NA

CDR3: CASSSEDRRNEQFF
DNA: TGTGCCAGCAGTTCAGAGGACAGGCGTAATGAGCAGTTCTTC
D: TRBD1
V: TRBV7-9
J: TRBJ2-1
size: few

CDR3: CSVEEGSRTDTQYF
DNA: TGCAGCGTTGAAGAAGGGAGCCGCACAGATACGCAGTATTTT
D: NA
V: TRBV29-1
J: TRBJ2-3
size: NA

CDR3: CASSFTSVGGELFF
DNA: TGTGCCAGCAGCTTTACTAGCGTCGGCGGGGAGCTGTTTTTT
D: TRBD2
V: TRBV7-2
J: TRBJ2-2
size: few

CDR3: CASRQGSHPNYGYTF
DNA: TGTGCCAGCAGACAGGGGTCCCATCCTAACTATGGCTACACCTTC
D: TRBD1
V: TRBV27
J: TRBJ1-2
size: NA

CDR3: CATWTGMNEQFF
DNA: TGTGCCACGTGGACAGGGATGAATGAGCAGTTCTTC
D: TRBD1
V: TRBV10-3
J: TRBJ2-1
size: NA

CDR3: CASSIGGAGDTQYF
DNA: TGTGCCAGCAGTATCGGGGGGGCCGGGGATACGCAGTATTTT
D: TRBD2
V: TRBV7-2
J: TRBJ2-3
size: NA

CDR3: CASLDYPATNEKLFF
DNA: TGCGCCAGCCTGGATTATCCTGCAACTAATGAAAAACTGTTTTTT
D: NA
V: TRBV10-2
J: TRBJ1-4
size: NA

CDR3: CASIRGQGGGYTF
DNA: TGTGCCAGCATCCGCGGGCAGGGGGGTGGCTACACCTTC
D: TRBD1
V: TRBV6-5
J: TRBJ1-2
size: NA

CDR3: CASSLVGRGREQPQHF
DNA: TGTGCCAGCAGCTTAGTGGGCAGGGGGCGCGAACAGCCCCAGCATTTT
D: TRBD1
V: TRBV7-8
J: TRBJ1-5
size: NA

CDR3: CASSRPNEQYF
DNA: TGCGCCAGCAGTCGACCGAACGAGCAGTACTTC
D: NA
V: TRBV23-1
J: TRBJ2-7
size: NA